This T cell receptor beta chain derives from a study of cytomegalovirus exposure and HLA in healthy donors. Study results and limitations: A list of more than 150 TCR beta chains associated with cytomegalovirus was given.

Germline V CDR1 and CDR2: LNHDA, SQIVND (reference sequence). This CDR3 is built from 13 residues. With 7 bases removed from V and 4 bases from J, the gap between germline ends came to 13 bases. Researchers ran the PCR with 60 Vbeta and 13 Jbeta primers. Produced via immunoSEQ multiplex PCR; TCRdb's table is partial and in-frame only. The profile shows 200,000 to 250,000 clones, over 80% of them singletons. To note about this clone: What it recognizes is unknown.

The TCR comes from a boy aged 2-9 years in good health and CMV-seronegative. The sequencing sample was made of PBMCs. V usage is TRBV19 and J usage is TRBJ1-1; a weak D match, TRBD1 (5 bases). CDR3 protein: CASKAGWGTEAFF. CDR3 bases: TGTGCCAGTAAAGCAGGGTGGGGCACTGAAGCTTTCTTT.